The rows below give T cell receptor beta chains drawn from one sample of a study of T cell repertoires in cytomegalovirus infection. In TCRdb, the reads were re-called with MiXCR into one record per CDR3 protein. The sample shows under 300,000 distinct CDR3 sequences, roughly 21% of them seen only once. For these receptors, no antigen is known. The source was cultured PBMCs, collected from culture after CMV antigen stimulation. All receptors derive from a human donor in good health (CMV status not recorded). Some clones in this sample may be carry-over from other donors' samples. Each CDR3 is given with its conserved first and last residue. The order of the fields is V gene, J gene, D gene, clone size, CDR3 DNA, CDR3 protein. A D gene is named only where the DNA matches it firmly. The listing skips clone size in some rows; elsewhere it reads once, few, many or a size class.

TRBV7-9	TRBJ2-1	TRBD2	.	TGTGCCAGCAGCTTAGCCCTGGGACTAGCGGGAGAAAGATCCTACAATGAGCAGTTCTTC	CASSLALGLAGERSYNEQFF
TRBV15	TRBJ1-3	.	.	TGTGCCACCAGCAGAGATCCCCCCAGTCCTGGAAACACCATATATTTT	CATSRDPPSPGNTIYF
TRBV12-3/TRBV12-4	TRBJ1-5	TRBD1	many	TGTGCCAGCAGTCCCGGACAGGTTTACGTCAATCAGCCCCAGCATTTT	CASSPGQVYVNQPQHF
TRBV7-6	TRBJ2-2	TRBD1	.	TGTGCCAGCAGCCGGGACAGGGATTCGACCGGGGAGCTGTTTTTT	CASSRDRDSTGELFF
TRBV7-2	TRBJ1-2	.	many	TGTGCCGGGTCAAAGGGTGGCTACACCTTC	CAGSKGGYTF
TRBV7-2	TRBJ1-1	TRBD1	few	TGTGCCAGCAGCTTAGGAGGACAGGGGATGAACACTGAAGCTTTCTTT	CASSLGGQGMNTEAFF
TRBV24-1	TRBJ2-4	.	once	TGTGCCACCAGTTCGGGGTCCAAAAACATTCAGTACTTC	CATSSGSKNIQYF
TRBV12-3/TRBV12-4	TRBJ1-1	TRBD1	many	TGTGCCAGCAGTCTCCGACAGGGTTTTGCTGAAGCTTTCTTT	CASSLRQGFAEAFF
TRBV7-8	TRBJ2-7	.	many	TGTGCCAGCAGCTTAGCGAGGGCTTTTACCTACGAGCAGTACTTC	CASSLARAFTYEQYF
TRBV15	TRBJ2-1	TRBD2	few	TGTGCCACCAGCAGAGATCTAGCGGGACCATTCTACAATGAGCAGTTCTTC	CATSRDLAGPFYNEQFF
TRBV7-9	TRBJ2-3	.	.	TGTGCCAGCAGCTTAGCCCCCCCCATTAAGTATTTT	CASSLAPPIKYF
TRBV6-5	TRBJ2-2	.	.	TGTGCCAGCAGTTACGGGTACTCTGGGGAGCTGTTTTTT	CASSYGYSGELFF
TRBV20-1	TRBJ2-3	TRBD2	.	TGCAGTGCTAGCCCCGGGACTAGCGGGATGGATACGCAGTATTTT	CSASPGTSGMDTQYF
TRBV7-9	TRBJ1-5	TRBD1	few	TGTGCCAGCAGCTCCCAGGGGGGGGATAGCAATCAGCCCCAGCATTTT	CASSSQGGDSNQPQHF
TRBV12-3/TRBV12-4	TRBJ1-2	.	.	TGTGCCAGCAGACAAGCCCCTAACTATGGCTACACCTTC	CASRQAPNYGYTF
TRBV6-5	TRBJ2-1	TRBD2	.	TGTGCCAGCAGGACTAGCGGGTTTGTTAATGAGCAGTTCTTC	CASRTSGFVNEQFF
TRBV7-9	TRBJ1-1	.	many	TGTGCCAGCAGCCTCCGGGCCACTAACACTGAAGCTTTCTTT	CASSLRATNTEAFF
TRBV7-8	TRBJ1-4	TRBD1	many	TGTGCCAGCAGCTTAGGCTCAGGACAGGGCGATGAAAAACTGTTTTTT	CASSLGSGQGDEKLFF
TRBV7-2	TRBJ1-5	TRBD1	few	TGTGCCACTTCGGGACAGGGCAATCAGCCCCAGCATTTT	CATSGQGNQPQHF
TRBV6-6	TRBJ2-2	TRBD2	few	TGTGCCAGCAGAACGAGGCTAGCGGGAGGGCCGCGGACCGGGGAGCTGTTTTTT	CASRTRLAGGPRTGELFF
TRBV7-2	TRBJ1-3	TRBD1	many	TGTGCCAGCAGCCTAACCGGGACAGTTGGAAACACCATATATTTT	CASSLTGTVGNTIYF
TRBV7-2	TRBJ2-1	TRBD1	few	TGTGCCAGCAGCTCGGGGACAGCCGGGGAGCAGTTCTTC	CASSSGTAGEQFF